This T cell receptor beta chain was recorded in a study of blood T cell repertoires in COVID-19. Study at large: Whether acute or convalescent, the COVID-19 samples came from the United States, Italy and Spain.

The CDR3 sequence is 15 residues long. Germline CDR1 and CDR2: MNHEY and SVGAGI. The ends lost 4 bases at V and 3 bases at J; junction bases unmatched: 8. Only in-frame clones appear in the TCRdb table, and some are missing; sequencing was by immunoSEQ multiplex PCR. This sample has about 160,000 clones, with more than 65% found just once. The clonotype comes from a man aged 55 to 70 who had recovered from COVID-19. Source material: PBMCs or T cells enriched from blood (not recorded which). The chain has TRBV6-5 and TRBJ1-1; 7 nucleotides match TRBD1. CDR3 sequence reads: CASSFGGTVHTEAFF. For the CDR3, the DNA is TGTGCCAGCAGTTTTGGGGGGACAGTGCACACTGAAGCTTTCTTT.